These 8 T cell receptor beta chains originate from one sample sequenced in a study of cytomegalovirus exposure and HLA in healthy donors. PCR was performed using 60 Vbeta and 13 Jbeta primers. Sequencing used immunoSEQ multiplex PCR; TCRdb keeps in-frame clones, though not all of them. The top ten clones hold roughly 11% of a sample with 65,000 to 75,000 clones, roughly 74% of them seen once. Source material: PBMCs. Receptors originate from a woman in her sixties in good health and CMV-seropositive.

J is TRBJ1-2 and V is TRBV5-1, with D uncertain. Germline CDR1 reads SGHRS; CDR2 reads YFSETQ. CDR3 length: 13 amino acids. The ends were cut back, 4 bases at V and 7 bases at J, with 14 bases in the middle. For the CDR3, the DNA is TGCGCCAGCAGCCCGCTCGGGGTTGCTGGCTACACCTTC. This sequence encodes CASSPLGVAGYTF. Based on the CDR3 plus reference TRBV5-1 and TRBJ1-2, the full variable domain is KAGVTQTPRYLIKTRGQQVTLSCSPISGHRSVSWYQQTPGQGLQFLFEYFSETQRNKGNFPGRFSGRQFSNSRSEMNVSTLELGDSALYLCASSPLGVAGYTFGSGTRLTVV.

V and J are TRBV30 and TRBJ2-4, with 7 bases lining up with TRBD1. There are 14 residues in the CDR3. The V gene end was trimmed by 2 bases and the J gene end by 6 bases; junction bases not matched to a gene: 7. Germline V gene data show CDR1 as GTSNPN and CDR2 as SVGIG (reference sequence). CDR3 region: CAWSIGQVSNIQYF. The CDR3 bases are TGTGCCTGGAGTATCGGACAGGTGTCAAACATTCAGTACTTC.

The gene calls are TRBV27 and TRBJ2-2; 7 nucleotides agree with TRBD1. V was pared by 8 bases and J by 1 base, with 4 bases of the junction left unmatched. This CDR3 is built from 14 residues. The germline V gene has CDR1 MNHEY and CDR2 SMNVEV (reference sequence). The CDR3 DNA follows: TGTGCCAGCCAACGACAGGGGAACACCGGGGAGCTGTTTTTT. It specifies CASQRQGNTGELFF.

The chain has TRBV4-1 and TRBJ1-3; 7 bases align to TRBD1. This CDR3 has 17 amino acids. J lost 4 bases, V lost 0 bases, and 9 bases had no gene match. CDR1 is MGHRA, CDR2 YSYEKL, per germline. CDR3 sequence (DNA): TGCGCCAGCAGCCAAGATTGGGGACAGCACTCAGGAAACACCATATATTTT. The encoded protein is CASSQDWGQHSGNTIYF.

This CDR3 reads CASSPEGAYGYTF. CDR3 coding DNA: TGTGCCAGCTCACCGGAGGGAGCCTATGGCTACACCTTC. V gene TRBV18 combines with J gene TRBJ1-2; D is unclear. The CDR3 length is 13 residues. Germline CDR1 KGHSH, CDR2 LQKENI. V gave up 3 bases and J gave up 4 bases, with 9 bases separating them.

The chain links TRBV9 to TRBJ2-1; TRBD2 agrees at 10 bases. The germline CDR1 and CDR2 sequences are SGDLS and YYNGEE. The CDR3 loop spans 18 amino acids. V dropped 0 bases and J dropped 8; count of bases not matched to a gene: 14. The DNA of the CDR3 is TGTGCCAGCAGCGTAGGAGGTTTAGCGGGAGGACCGGGGGATGAGCAGTTCTTC. This gives the protein CASSVGGLAGGPGDEQFF.

This sequence joins TRBV5-1 and TRBJ2-2, with 9 bases aligning to TRBD1. Trimming removed 0 bases from V and 0 bases from J; junction bases left unmatched: 0. The CDR3 is 16 amino acids. Germline loops: CDR1 SGHRS, CDR2 YFSETQ. This CDR3 reads CASSLGDRANTGELFF. The CDR3 DNA follows: TGCGCCAGCAGCTTGGGGGACAGGGCGAACACCGGGGAGCTGTTTTTT. Full variable domain (remainder filled in from reference TRBV5-1 and TRBJ2-2): KAGVTQTPRYLIKTRGQQVTLSCSPISGHRSVSWYQQTPGQGLQFLFEYFSETQRNKGNFPGRFSGRQFSNSRSEMNVSTLELGDSALYLCASSLGDRANTGELFFGEGSRLTVL.

The chain carries TRBV5-1 and TRBJ2-5; possible D gene TRBD2, 5 bases. Germline lookup yields CDR1 SGHRS and CDR2 YFSETQ. Trimming took off 4 bases at V and 5 bases at J, with 15 bases between the two ends. CDR3 length equals 14 residues. CDR3 sequence reads: CASSTAGRWETQYF. The CDR3 DNA is TGCGCCAGCAGCACCGCGGGTAGATGGGAGACCCAGTACTTC. Filled out from reference TRBV5-1 and TRBJ2-5, the complete variable domain reads KAGVTQTPRYLIKTRGQQVTLSCSPISGHRSVSWYQQTPGQGLQFLFEYFSETQRNKGNFPGRFSGRQFSNSRSEMNVSTLELGDSALYLCASSTAGRWETQYFGPGTRLLVL.